A selection of T cell receptor beta chains follows, all from one sample in a study of blood T cell repertoires in COVID-19. Profiling relied on immunoSEQ multiplex PCR, and the TCRdb table lists in-frame clones only, not all of them. Counted here are over 10,000 clones, 86% occurring once; the ten biggest clones make up 51%. The sample taken for sequencing was peripheral blood. The source is a man older than 75 with acute or convalescent COVID-19. Each CDR3 is given with its conserved first and last residue. A D gene is named only where the DNA matches it firmly. A clone size is listed for some rows: how often the clone was seen (once, few, many), or a class if it is expanded.

J | D | V | size | CDR3 | DNA
TRBJ2-1 | TRBD2 | TRBV30 | - | CASPRTSGYNEQFF | TGTGCCTCGCCCCGGACTAGCGGTTACAATGAGCAGTTCTTC
TRBJ2-5 | - | TRBV19 | - | CASSIAGRYTETQYF | TGTGCCAGTAGTATTGCGGGCAGGTATACGGAGACCCAGTACTTC
TRBJ1-1 | - | TRBV19 | - | CASSMVGRWTTNTEAFF | TGTGCCAGTAGTATGGTAGGTAGGTGGACAACGAACACTGAAGCTTTCTTT
TRBJ1-2 | - | TRBV11-2 | - | CASSLGRQGNYGYTF | TGTGCCAGCAGCTTGGGTAGGCAGGGGAACTATGGCTACACCTTC
TRBJ1-6 | TRBD1 | TRBV12-3/TRBV12-4 | once | CASRRDRDSPLHF | TGTGCCAGCAGACGGGACAGGGATTCACCCCTCCACTTT
TRBJ1-2 | - | TRBV6-1 | - | CASSEIGAGAGGYTF | TGTGCCAGCAGTGAAATTGGGGCAGGGGCGGGCGGCTACACCTTC
TRBJ2-2 | - | TRBV4-1 | - | CASSQSTAWNTGELFF | TGCGCCAGCAGCCAAAGTACAGCATGGAACACCGGGGAGCTGTTTTTT
TRBJ1-1 | - | TRBV30 | once | CAWSRQSSTEAFF | TGTGCCTGGAGTCGACAGTCAAGCACTGAAGCTTTCTTT
TRBJ1-4 | TRBD1 | TRBV30 | once | CACLGTGASEKLFF | TGTGCCTGCCTTGGGACAGGGGCTTCGGAAAAACTGTTTTTT
TRBJ1-2 | - | TRBV15 | - | CATSRDYTAVYGYTF | TGTGCCACCAGCAGAGATTACACAGCAGTCTATGGCTACACCTTC
TRBJ1-6 | TRBD1 | TRBV11-3 | - | CASSPRQGANSPLHF | TGTGCCAGCAGCCCTAGACAGGGGGCTAATTCACCCCTCCACTTT
TRBJ1-2 | - | TRBV18 | - | CASSPKQAGDYGYTF | TGTGCCAGCTCACCAAAGCAGGCAGGGGACTATGGCTACACCTTC
TRBJ1-4 | - | TRBV29-1 | - | CSVEMLEISANEKLFF | TGCAGCGTTGAAATGTTAGAAATATCGGCTAATGAAAAACTGTTTTTT
TRBJ2-1 | - | TRBV29-1 | - | CSVEPQESIGQFF | TGCAGCGTTGAGCCCCAAGAGAGTATTGGGCAGTTCTTC
TRBJ1-2 | - | TRBV3-1/TRBV3-2 | - | CASSQPGISGYTF | TGTGCCAGCAGCCAACCAGGGATAAGTGGCTACACCTTC
TRBJ1-3 | TRBD1 | TRBV18 | - | CASSQDRGYSGNTIYF | TGTGCCAGCTCACAGGACAGGGGATACTCTGGAAACACCATATATTTT
TRBJ1-4 | - | TRBV27 | - | CASSARGLSGKLFF | TGTGCCAGCAGTGCCAGGGGCCTCTCAGGAAAACTGTTTTTT
TRBJ2-3 | - | TRBV6-2/TRBV6-3 | - | CANSYGRDTQYF | TGTGCCAACAGTTACGGGCGAGATACGCAGTATTTT
TRBJ1-4 | TRBD1 | TRBV15 | - | CATTLTGTGQKLFF | TGTGCCACCACCCTAACCGGGACAGGCCAAAAACTGTTTTTT
TRBJ2-4 | - | TRBV14 | once | CASSQDSRLDSKNIQYF | TGTGCCAGCAGCCAAGATTCGCGTCTGGACAGTAAAAACATTCAGTACTTC
TRBJ1-1 | - | TRBV6-2/TRBV6-3 | - | CASSSSIRGAFF | TGTGCCAGCAGTTCGTCGATCAGAGGGGCTTTCTTT
TRBJ2-3 | TRBD2 | TRBV29-1 | - | CSVWARRGLAGVRGRTDTQYF | TGCAGCGTGTGGGCCCGTCGGGGACTAGCAGGAGTTAGGGGGCGCACAGATACGCAGTATTTT
TRBJ2-2 | TRBD1 | TRBV15 | - | CATKGGSNTGELFF | TGTGCCACCAAAGGGGGCTCGAACACCGGGGAGCTGTTTTTT
TRBJ1-1 | TRBD1 | TRBV9 | - | CASSVVGTGFSTGHTEAFF | TGTGCCAGCAGCGTAGTAGGGACAGGGTTTTCCACAGGACACACTGAAGCTTTCTTT
TRBJ1-2 | - | TRBV5-1 | - | CASSPGQQRPNYGYTF | TGCGCCAGCAGCCCTGGACAGCAGCGACCTAACTATGGCTACACCTTC
TRBJ1-1 | TRBD1 | TRBV3-1/TRBV3-2 | - | CASRGQATNTEAFF | TGTGCCAGCCGGGGACAGGCGACGAACACTGAAGCTTTCTTT
TRBJ1-2 | TRBD1 | TRBV14 | - | CASSQEATGGSYTF | TGTGCCAGCAGCCAAGAAGCGACAGGGGGTAGCTACACCTTC
TRBJ1-1 | - | TRBV2 | - | CASSPTALQGTAEAFF | TGTGCCAGCAGTCCAACGGCCTTACAGGGTACGGCTGAAGCTTTCTTT
TRBJ2-5 | - | TRBV30 | - | CAWSRSRGRETQYF | TGTGCCTGGAGTCGATCCAGGGGAAGAGAGACCCAGTACTTC
TRBJ2-3 | TRBD1 | TRBV19 | - | CASNIGTGRGTDTQYF | TGTGCCAGCAATATTGGGACAGGGCGGGGCACAGATACGCAGTATTTT
TRBJ2-1 | TRBD1 | TRBV14 | - | CASSHRTGERINEQFF | TGTGCCAGCAGCCACCGGACAGGGGAAAGGATTAATGAGCAGTTCTTC
TRBJ2-7 | - | TRBV15 | - | CATSTQHDSSSYEQYF | TGTGCCACCAGCACCCAGCATGACTCCAGCTCCTACGAGCAGTACTTC
TRBJ2-4 | TRBD2 | TRBV19 | - | CASRDGTSGNIQYF | TGTGCCAGTAGGGACGGGACTAGCGGAAACATTCAGTACTTC
TRBJ2-3 | TRBD2 | TRBV15 | - | CATSRDPWTSGRGYTQYF | TGTGCCACCAGCAGAGATCCCTGGACTAGCGGGAGGGGATATACGCAGTATTTT
TRBJ2-1 | TRBD1 | TRBV11-2 | once | CASSPDRVYNEQFF | TGTGCCAGCAGCCCGGACAGGGTTTACAATGAGCAGTTCTTC
TRBJ1-4 | TRBD1 | TRBV2 | - | CASSRTGEKLFF | TGTGCCAGCAGTCGGACAGGTGAAAAACTGTTTTTT
TRBJ2-3 | - | TRBV30 | - | CAWTRGQDTQYF | TGTGCCTGGACACGCGGACAAGATACGCAGTATTTT
TRBJ1-4 | - | TRBV6-2/TRBV6-3 | - | CASSYSGLRGPNEKLFF | TGTGCCAGCAGTTACTCGGGTCTCCGGGGTCCTAATGAAAAACTGTTTTTT
TRBJ2-5 | TRBD2 | TRBV6-5 | - | CASSLAGAETQYF | TGTGCCAGCAGCCTAGCGGGAGCTGAGACCCAGTACTTC
TRBJ2-7 | TRBD1 | TRBV11-2 | - | CASSSRQGGSEQYF | TGTGCCAGCAGCTCGAGACAGGGGGGAAGTGAGCAGTACTTC
TRBJ1-5 | TRBD1 | TRBV27 | once | CASSLSPTGGNQPQHF | TGTGCCAGCAGTTTATCGCCTACAGGGGGAAATCAGCCCCAGCATTTT
TRBJ1-6 | - | TRBV18 | - | CASSQGVDNSPLHF | TGTGCCAGCTCTCAAGGGGTGGATAATTCACCCCTCCACTTT
TRBJ2-3 | TRBD2 | TRBV11-2 | - | CASSFMGLAGGPDTQYF | TGTGCCAGCAGCTTTATGGGGCTAGCGGGAGGCCCAGATACGCAGTATTTT
TRBJ2-1 | TRBD2 | TRBV7-9 | - | CASKGLALHGGNEQFF | TGTGCCAGCAAAGGACTAGCGCTTCATGGGGGCAATGAGCAGTTCTTC
TRBJ2-2 | - | TRBV19 | - | CASSIVREAGELFF | TGTGCCAGTAGTATCGTTAGGGAGGCCGGGGAGCTGTTTTTT
TRBJ1-2 | TRBD1 | TRBV18 | - | CASSPTTTAGGDGYTF | TGTGCCAGCTCACCGACTACGACAGCAGGGGGAGATGGCTACACCTTC
TRBJ2-2 | - | TRBV5-1 | few | CASRGPLTGVNTGELFF | TGCGCCAGCAGGGGCCCATTAACGGGAGTGAATACCGGGGAGCTGTTTTTT
TRBJ1-1 | - | TRBV11-2 | - | CASSPQLNTEAFF | TGTGCCAGCAGCCCCCAGTTAAACACTGAAGCTTTCTTT
TRBJ1-4 | - | TRBV28 | - | CASSLGSATNEKLFF | TGTGCCAGCAGTTTAGGCAGCGCAACTAATGAAAAACTGTTTTTT
TRBJ2-1 | - | TRBV2 | - | CASSEARLANEQFF | TGTGCCAGCAGTGAAGCCAGGCTAGCCAATGAGCAGTTCTTC
TRBJ1-2 | - | TRBV7-6 | - | CASSPRGGGEYGYTF | TGTGCCAGCAGCCCGAGGGGTGGGGGCGAATATGGCTACACCTTC
TRBJ1-2 | TRBD1 | TRBV9 | few | CASSVTGGVGYTF | TGTGCCAGCAGCGTAACAGGGGGAGTTGGCTACACCTTC
TRBJ2-2 | - | TRBV4-1 | - | CASSQPANTGELFF | TGCGCCAGCAGCCAACCAGCGAACACCGGGGAGCTGTTTTTT